This T cell receptor beta chain appears in the sequencing data of a study of T cells of healthy individuals (dated 2018 in TCRdb). To prepare the library, 5' RACE was applied. Reads for this sample came from an Illumina MiSeq. TCRdb ran its own pipeline on the public reads, namely fastp trimming at Q25 and MiXCR clone calling, and kept in-frame beta chains. A single entry per CDR3 protein holds the most common genes and DNA from its merged rows. The sample table holds about 96,000 distinct CDR3 sequences, of which 17% were seen once. More than 5.5% of the sample is taken by the ten largest. V and J lose 1 base and 2 bases, and a span of 10 bases separates them. CDR1 SEHNR and CDR2 FQNEAQ were looked up in the germline V gene (reference sequence). Counted from cysteine to phenylalanine, this CDR3 has 15 amino acids. The DNA shown is the 45-base CDR3, in frame from base 1. Details on this clonotype: What this receptor recognizes is not known. It has no much larger one-base neighbor in the sample; base qualities were not kept.

The source is a human donor in good health. The chain is encoded by TRBV7-9 joined to TRBJ2-3, and perhaps TRBD2 as D gene, on 6 matching bases. The bases are TGTGCCAGCAGCTTAGTAGCGGCCCCCACAGATACGCAGTATTTT. Its translation is CASSLVAAPTDTQYF.